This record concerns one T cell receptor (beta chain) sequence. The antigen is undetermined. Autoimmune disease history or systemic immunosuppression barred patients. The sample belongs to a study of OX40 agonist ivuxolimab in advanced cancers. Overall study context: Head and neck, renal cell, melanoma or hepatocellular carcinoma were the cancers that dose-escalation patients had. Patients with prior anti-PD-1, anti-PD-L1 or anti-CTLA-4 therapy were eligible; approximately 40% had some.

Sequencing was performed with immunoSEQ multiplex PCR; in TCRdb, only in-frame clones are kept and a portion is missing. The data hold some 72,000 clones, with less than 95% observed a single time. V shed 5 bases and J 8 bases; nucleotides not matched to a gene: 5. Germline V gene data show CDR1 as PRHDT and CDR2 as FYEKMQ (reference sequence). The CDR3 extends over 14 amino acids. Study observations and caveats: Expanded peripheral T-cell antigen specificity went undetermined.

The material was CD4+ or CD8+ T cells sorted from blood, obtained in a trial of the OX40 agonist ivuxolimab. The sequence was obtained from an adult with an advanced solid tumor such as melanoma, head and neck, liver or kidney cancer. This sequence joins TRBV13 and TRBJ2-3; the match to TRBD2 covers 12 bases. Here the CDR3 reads CASSPRTSGVTQYF. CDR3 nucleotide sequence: TGTGCCAGCAGCCCGAGGACTAGCGGGGTTACGCAGTATTTT.